This T cell receptor (beta chain) was captured in a study of post-analysis software for immune sequencing data. Study results and limitations: Clustering by F measure revealed strong co-clustering among samples prepared together in one batch. TRBV5-6, TRBV5-1 and TRBV20-1 were among 4 or 5 TRBV segments more frequent in patients than controls. Those with multiple sclerosis, the patient group, showed significantly lower normalized Chao1 diversity than controls.

V lost 4 bases to trimming and J lost 10 bases, with 11 bases between them. CDR3 length: 12 amino acids. Germline V gives CDR1 SNHLY, CDR2 FYNNEI. About this clonotype itself: Its cognate antigen is unknown.

Unique molecular identifiers tagged the TCR beta cDNA libraries. cDNA molecules numbering about half a million came from around 1 to 10 million T cells. TCRdb used MiXCR to reprocess the PCR reads, holding one entry per CDR3 protein. This sample has 450,000 to 650,000 distinct CDR3 sequences, with 44% found just once. The gene calls are TRBV2 and TRBJ2-1; no firm D call. The source material was blood. This TCR derives from a girl between 5 and 17 years old with multiple sclerosis. For the CDR3, the DNA is TGTGCCAGCAGTGTGGACCAGCCGGAGCAGTTCTTC. Residues: CASSVDQPEQFF. Filled out from reference TRBV2 and TRBJ2-1, the complete variable domain reads EPEVTQTPSHQVTQMGQEVILRCVPISNHLYFYWYRQILGQKVEFLVSFYNNEISEKSEIFDDQFSVERPDGSNFTLKIRSTKLEDSAMYFCASSVDQPEQFFGPGTRLTVL.